The source of this T cell receptor beta chain is a study of T cells in Graves' hyperthyroidism and ophthalmopathy. Amplification targeted TCR beta CDR3 regions from RNA transcripts. Primed by the HTBI set, a first-round RT-PCR was run on the TCR CDR3. One entry per CDR3 protein, called by TCRdb with MiXCR from the multiplex PCR reads. The table records some 800,000 distinct CDR3 sequences, over 35% of them present only once. This clonotype was detected ten times or more. The V end lost 4 bases, the J end lost 0 bases, and 13 bases lay between the germline ends. Germline lookup yields CDR1 SGHTA and CDR2 FQGTGA. This CDR3 has 15 residues. Isolation of PBMCs was performed on 8.5 to 10 ml fresh peripheral blood.

This TCR was sampled from a man between 18 and 29 years old with Graves' hyperthyroidism. The chain couples TRBV7-3 to TRBJ2-7, with D maybe TRBD2 (6 bases). The sample was blood. The CDR3 is CASSSGPSASYEQYF. In DNA, the CDR3 is TGTGCCAGCAGCTCAGGCCCTAGCGCCTCCTACGAGCAGTACTTC.